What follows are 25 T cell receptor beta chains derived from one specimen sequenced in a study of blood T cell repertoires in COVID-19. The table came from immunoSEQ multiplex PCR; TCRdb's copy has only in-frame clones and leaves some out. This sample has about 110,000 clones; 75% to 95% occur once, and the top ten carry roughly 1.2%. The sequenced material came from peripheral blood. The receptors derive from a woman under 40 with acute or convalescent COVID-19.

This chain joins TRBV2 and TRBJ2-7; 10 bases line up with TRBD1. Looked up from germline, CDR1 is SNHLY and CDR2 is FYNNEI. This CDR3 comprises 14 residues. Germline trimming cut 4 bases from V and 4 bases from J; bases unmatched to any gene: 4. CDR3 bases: TGTGCCAGCAGTGGGGGACAGGGGTTATACGAGCAGTACTTC. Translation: CASSGGQGLYEQYF. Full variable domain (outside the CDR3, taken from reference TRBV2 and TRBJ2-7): EPEVTQTPSHQVTQMGQEVILRCVPISNHLYFYWYRQILGQKVEFLVSFYNNEISEKSEIFDDQFSVERPDGSNFTLKIRSTKLEDSAMYFCASSGGQGLYEQYFGPGTRLTVT.

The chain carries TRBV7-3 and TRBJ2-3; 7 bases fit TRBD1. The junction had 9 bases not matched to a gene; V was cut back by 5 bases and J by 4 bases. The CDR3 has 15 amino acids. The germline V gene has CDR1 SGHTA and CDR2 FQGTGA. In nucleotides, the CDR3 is TGTGCCAGCAGCCCGGGGCAGGGGGATGCAGATACGCAGTATTTT. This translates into CASSPGQGDADTQYF.

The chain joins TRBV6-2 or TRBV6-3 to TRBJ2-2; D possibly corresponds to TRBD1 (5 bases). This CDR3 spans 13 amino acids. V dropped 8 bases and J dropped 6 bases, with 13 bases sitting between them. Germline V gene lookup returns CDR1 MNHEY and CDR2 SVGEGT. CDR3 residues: CASGPRAPGELFF. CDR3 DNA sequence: TGTGCCAGCGGCCCCAGGGCCCCCGGGGAGCTGTTTTTT.

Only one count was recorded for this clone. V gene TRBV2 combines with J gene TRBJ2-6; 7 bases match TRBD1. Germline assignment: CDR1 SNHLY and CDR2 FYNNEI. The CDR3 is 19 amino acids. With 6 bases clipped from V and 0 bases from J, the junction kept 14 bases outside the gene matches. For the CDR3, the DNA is TGTGCCAGCAGATATCTAATGGGACAGCAAAGCTCTGGGGCCAACGTCCTGACTTTC. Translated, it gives CASRYLMGQQSSGANVLTF.

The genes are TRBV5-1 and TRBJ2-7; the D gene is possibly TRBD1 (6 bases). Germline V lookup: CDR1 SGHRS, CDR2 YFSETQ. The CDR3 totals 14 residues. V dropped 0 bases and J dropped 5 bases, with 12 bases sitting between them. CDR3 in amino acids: CASSLAGQSHEQYF. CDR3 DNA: TGCGCCAGCAGCTTGGCTGGACAGTCCCACGAGCAGTACTTC.

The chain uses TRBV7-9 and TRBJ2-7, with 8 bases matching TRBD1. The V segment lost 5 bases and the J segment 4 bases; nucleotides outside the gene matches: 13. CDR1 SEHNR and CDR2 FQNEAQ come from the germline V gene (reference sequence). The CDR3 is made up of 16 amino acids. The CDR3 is CASSPEGTGGGYEQYF. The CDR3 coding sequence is TGTGCCAGCAGCCCCGAAGGAACAGGGGGAGGTTACGAGCAGTACTTC. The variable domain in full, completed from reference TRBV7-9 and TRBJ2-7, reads DTGVSQNPRHKITKRGQNVTFRCDPISEHNRLYWYRQTLGQGPEFLTYFQNEAQLEKSRLLSDRFSAERPKGSFSTLEIQRTEQGDSAMYLCASSPEGTGGGYEQYFGPGTRLTVT.

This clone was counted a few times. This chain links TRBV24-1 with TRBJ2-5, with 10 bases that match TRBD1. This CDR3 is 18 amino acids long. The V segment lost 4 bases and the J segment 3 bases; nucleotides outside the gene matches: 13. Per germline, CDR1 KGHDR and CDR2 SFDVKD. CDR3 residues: CATSDTDRGIGFEETQYF. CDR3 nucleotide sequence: TGTGCCACCAGTGACACGGACAGGGGGATCGGTTTCGAAGAGACCCAGTACTTC.

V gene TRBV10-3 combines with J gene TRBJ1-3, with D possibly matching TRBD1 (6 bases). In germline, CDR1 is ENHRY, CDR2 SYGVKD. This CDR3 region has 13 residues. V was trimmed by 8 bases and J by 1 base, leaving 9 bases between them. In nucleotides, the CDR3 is TGTGCCATCTCTCAGGGGTCTGGAAACACCATATATTTT. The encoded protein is CAISQGSGNTIYF.

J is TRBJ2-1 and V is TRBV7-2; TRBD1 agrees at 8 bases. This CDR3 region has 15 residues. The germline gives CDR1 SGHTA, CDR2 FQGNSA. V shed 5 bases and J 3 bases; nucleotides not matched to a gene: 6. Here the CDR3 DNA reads TGTGCCAGCAGCCCGCAGGGGGCGATCTACAATGAGCAGTTCTTC. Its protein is CASSPQGAIYNEQFF. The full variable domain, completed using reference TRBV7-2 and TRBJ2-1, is GAGVSQSPSNKVTEKGKDVELRCDPISGHTALYWYRQSLGQGLEFLIYFQGNSAPDKSGLPSDRFSAERTGGSVSTLTIQRTQQEDSAVYLCASSPQGAIYNEQFFGPGTRLTVL.

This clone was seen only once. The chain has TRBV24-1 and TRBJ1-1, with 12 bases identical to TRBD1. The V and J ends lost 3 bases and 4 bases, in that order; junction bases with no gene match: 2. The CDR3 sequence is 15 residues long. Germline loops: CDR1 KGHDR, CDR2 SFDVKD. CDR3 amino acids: CATSDPGQGATEAFF. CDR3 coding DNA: TGTGCCACCAGTGATCCGGGACAGGGGGCCACTGAAGCTTTCTTT.

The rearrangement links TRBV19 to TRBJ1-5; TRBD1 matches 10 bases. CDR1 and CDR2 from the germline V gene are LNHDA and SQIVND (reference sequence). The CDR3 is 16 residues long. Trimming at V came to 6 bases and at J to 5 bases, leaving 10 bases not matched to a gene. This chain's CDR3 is CASRRGGQGIHQPQHF. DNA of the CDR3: TGTGCCAGTAGGCGGGGGGGACAGGGGATCCATCAGCCCCAGCATTTT. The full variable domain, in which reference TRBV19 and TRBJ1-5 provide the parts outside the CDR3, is DGGITQSPKYLFRKEGQNVTLSCEQNLNHDAMYWYRQDPGQGLRLIYYSQIVNDFQKGDIAEGYSVSREKKESFPLTVTSAQKNPTAFYLCASRRGGQGIHQPQHFGDGTRLSIL.

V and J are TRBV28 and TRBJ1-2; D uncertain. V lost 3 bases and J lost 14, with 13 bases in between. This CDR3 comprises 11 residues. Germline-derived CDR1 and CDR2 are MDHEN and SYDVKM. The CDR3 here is CASSLRQSVTF. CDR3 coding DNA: TGTGCCAGCAGTTTGAGGCAGAGCGTAACCTTC.

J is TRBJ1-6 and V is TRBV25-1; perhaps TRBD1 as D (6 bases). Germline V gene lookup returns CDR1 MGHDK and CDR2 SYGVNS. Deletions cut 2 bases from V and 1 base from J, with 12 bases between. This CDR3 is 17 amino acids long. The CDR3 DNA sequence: TGTGCCAGCAGTGAAGGCACAGGGAAGTCCTATAATTCACCCCTCCACTTT. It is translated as CASSEGTGKSYNSPLHF.

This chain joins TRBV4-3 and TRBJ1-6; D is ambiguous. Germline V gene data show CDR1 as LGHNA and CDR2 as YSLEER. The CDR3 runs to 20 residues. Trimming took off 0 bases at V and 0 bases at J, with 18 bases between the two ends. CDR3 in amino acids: CASSQDRPGSPSSYNSPLHF. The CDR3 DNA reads TGCGCCAGCAGCCAAGATAGACCGGGGTCCCCAAGCTCCTATAATTCACCCCTCCACTTT.

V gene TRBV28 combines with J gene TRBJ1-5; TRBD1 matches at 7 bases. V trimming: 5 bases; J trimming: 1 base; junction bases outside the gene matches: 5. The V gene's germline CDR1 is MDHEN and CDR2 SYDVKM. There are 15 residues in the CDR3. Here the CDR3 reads CASSTQGYSNQPQHF. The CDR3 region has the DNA TGTGCCAGCAGTACACAGGGGTACAGCAATCAGCCCCAGCATTTT. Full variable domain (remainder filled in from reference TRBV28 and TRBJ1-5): DVKVTQSSRYLVKRTGEKVFLECVQDMDHENMFWYRQDPGLGLRLIYFSYDVKMKEKGDIPEGYSVSREKKERFSLILESASTNQTSMYLCASSTQGYSNQPQHFGDGTRLSIL.

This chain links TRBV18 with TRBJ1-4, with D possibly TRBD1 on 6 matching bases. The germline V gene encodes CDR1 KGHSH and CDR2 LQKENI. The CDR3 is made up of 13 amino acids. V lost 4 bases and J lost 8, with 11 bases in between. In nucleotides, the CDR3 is TGTGCCAGCTCACAATCCACAGGGGAAAAACTGTTTTTT. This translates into CASSQSTGEKLFF.

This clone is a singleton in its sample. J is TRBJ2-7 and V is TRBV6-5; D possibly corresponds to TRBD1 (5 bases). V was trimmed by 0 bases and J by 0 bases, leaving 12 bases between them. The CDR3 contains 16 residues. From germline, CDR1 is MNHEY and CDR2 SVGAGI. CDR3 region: CASSYSYRFASYEQYF. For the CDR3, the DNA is TGTGCCAGCAGTTACTCCTACAGGTTTGCCTCCTACGAGCAGTACTTC.

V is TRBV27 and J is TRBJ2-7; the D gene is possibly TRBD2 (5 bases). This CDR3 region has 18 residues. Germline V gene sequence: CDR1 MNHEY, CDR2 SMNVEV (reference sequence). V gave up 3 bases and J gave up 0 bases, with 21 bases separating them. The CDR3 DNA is TGTGCCAGCAGTTTCACACGGACCGGACTGATACGCTCCTACGAGCAGTACTTC. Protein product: CASSFTRTGLIRSYEQYF.

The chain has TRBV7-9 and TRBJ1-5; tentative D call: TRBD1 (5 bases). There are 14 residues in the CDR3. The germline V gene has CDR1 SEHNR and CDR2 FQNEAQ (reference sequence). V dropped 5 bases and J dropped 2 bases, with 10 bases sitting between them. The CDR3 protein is CASSRGGGNQPQHF. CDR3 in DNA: TGTGCCAGCAGCCGGGGGGGAGGCAATCAGCCCCAGCATTTT.

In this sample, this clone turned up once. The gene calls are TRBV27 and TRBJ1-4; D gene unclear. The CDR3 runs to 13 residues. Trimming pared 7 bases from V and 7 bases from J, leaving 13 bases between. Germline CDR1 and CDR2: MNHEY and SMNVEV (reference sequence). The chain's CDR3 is CASTPLGGEKLFF. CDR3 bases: TGTGCCAGCACCCCCCTGGGAGGTGAAAAACTGTTTTTT.

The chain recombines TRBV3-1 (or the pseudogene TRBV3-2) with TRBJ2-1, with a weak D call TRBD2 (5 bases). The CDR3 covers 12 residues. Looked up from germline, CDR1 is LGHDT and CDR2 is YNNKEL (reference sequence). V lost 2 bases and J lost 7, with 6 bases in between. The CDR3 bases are TGTGCCAGCAGCCAAAGCGGAAATGAGCAGTTCTTC. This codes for CASSQSGNEQFF.

CDR3 region: CASSSGEWVSYEQYF. The CDR3 DNA sequence: TGTGCCAGCAGTTCAGGGGAGTGGGTATCCTACGAGCAGTACTTC. The V call is TRBV28, the J call TRBJ2-7, with D possibly being TRBD1 (6 bases). Germline V CDR1 and CDR2: MDHEN, SYDVKM. This CDR3 is built from 15 residues. V shed 4 bases and J shed 1 base, with 14 bases lying between them.

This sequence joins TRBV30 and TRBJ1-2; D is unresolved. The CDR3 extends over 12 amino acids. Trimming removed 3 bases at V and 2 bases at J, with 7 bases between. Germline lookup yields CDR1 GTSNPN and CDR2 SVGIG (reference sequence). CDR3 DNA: TGTGCCTGGAGACAGACAAACTATGGCTACACCTTC. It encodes CAWRQTNYGYTF.

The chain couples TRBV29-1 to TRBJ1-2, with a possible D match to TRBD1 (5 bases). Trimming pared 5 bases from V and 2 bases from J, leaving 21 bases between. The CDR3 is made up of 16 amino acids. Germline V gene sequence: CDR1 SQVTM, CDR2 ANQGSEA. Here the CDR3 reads CSVCHPQMGGNYGYTF. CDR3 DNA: TGCAGCGTTTGTCACCCGCAAATGGGGGGAAACTATGGCTACACCTTC.

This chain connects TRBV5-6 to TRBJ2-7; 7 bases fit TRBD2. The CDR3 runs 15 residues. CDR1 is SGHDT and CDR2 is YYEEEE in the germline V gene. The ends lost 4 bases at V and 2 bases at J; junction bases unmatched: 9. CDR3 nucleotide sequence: TGTGCCAGCAGCCCGGGGAGGGGACGAACCTACGAGCAGTACTTC. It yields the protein CASSPGRGRTYEQYF.